This T cell receptor (beta chain) was sequenced for a study of CXCR3-negative and CXCR3-positive naive CD8 T cells. Study-wide findings and caveats: Compared with CXCR3-negative naive cells, CXCR3-positive naive cells showed more hydrophobic TRB CDR3s. CXCR3-negative and CXCR3-positive naive cells shared comparable TRBV-TRBJ usage, but memory cells did not. TRB CDR3 properties were used to infer TCR strength, and surface CD5 was comparable between naive subsets.

The CDR3 is 14 residues long. In germline, CDR1 is SGHDN, CDR2 FVKESK. Naive CD8+ T cells had a CD45RO-CCR7+CD27+CD95- phenotype. Worth noting for this clonotype: Antigen specificity is unknown.

The authors prepared UMI-labeled TRB cDNA libraries by 5' RACE. With the 5' RACE reads reprocessed, TCRdb shows one record per CDR3 protein and no DNA. The sample totals more than 80,000 distinct CDR3 sequences. The origin of this receptor is a human donor in good health. Some clones in this sample may be carry-over from other donors' samples. The chain uses TRBV14 and TRBJ1-6; TCRdb picks TRBD1, but there is no DNA to check that call. Sample: naive CXCR3+ CD8+ T cells from blood. Subset indicated: CD45RO-CCR7+CD27+CD95- naive CD8+ T cells expressing CXCR3 (TNR3+). CDR3 in amino acids: CASSPGTGVSPLHF.